The table lists the clone carrying this T cell receptor (beta chain) with many counts. Its antigen remains unknown. The junction departs from the called germline gene at one end, perhaps through a read error. This entry comes from a study of T-cell reconstitution after alpha-beta-depleted transplantation in children. Unique molecular identifiers were incorporated when the TCRbeta library was constructed. Via MiXCR, TCRdb re-called the PCR reads, giving one row per CDR3 protein. The sample has approximately 500,000 distinct CDR3 sequences; over 9.5% are singletons. Study-wide points: Surviving recipient cells, namely T cells and thymic progenitors, were the source of high day-60 TCRbeta diversity in some patients. About two months after transplant, alpha-beta T cells reportedly came from several hundred expanded graft clones. When one year had passed after transplant, most T-cell counts and diversity came from newly produced T cells.

This sequence originates from a child aged 2-15 years with inherited bone marrow failure, due to receive a stem cell transplant. The source material was PBMCs, sampled before TCRalphabeta/CD19-depleted stem cell transplant.

CDR3 coding DNA: TGTGCCAGCAGCTTTCGCGGCGGGGCTCAATTC. This translates into CASSFRGGAQF. The chain carries TRBV25-1 and TRBJ2-1; maybe TRBD2 (6 bases). CDR1 and CDR2 (germline): MGHDK, SYGVNS. The CDR3 runs 11 residues.